The clone carrying this TCR beta chain was seen a few times. The V gene's germline CDR1 is MNHEY and CDR2 SVGEGT. CDR3 length equals 19 residues. V was pared by 0 bases and J by 0 bases, with 7 bases of the junction left unmatched. The data were taken from a study of T cell repertoires in cytomegalovirus infection. Each CDR3 protein gets one entry after TCRdb re-called the reads with MiXCR. This sample carries about 180,000 distinct CDR3 sequences, over 13% of them seen once, and the ten largest clones take 25% to 30%. The sequenced sample was PBMCs. This sequence originates from a human donor in good health (CMV status not recorded). Some clones in this sample may be carry-over from other donors' samples. The chain uses TRBV6-2 or TRBV6-3 and TRBJ2-2; TRBD2 matches 10 bases. For the CDR3, the DNA is TGTGCCAGCAGTTACTCGAAGGGGCTAGCGGGAGCGAACACCGGGGAGCTGTTTTTT. It codes for CASSYSKGLAGANTGELFF.